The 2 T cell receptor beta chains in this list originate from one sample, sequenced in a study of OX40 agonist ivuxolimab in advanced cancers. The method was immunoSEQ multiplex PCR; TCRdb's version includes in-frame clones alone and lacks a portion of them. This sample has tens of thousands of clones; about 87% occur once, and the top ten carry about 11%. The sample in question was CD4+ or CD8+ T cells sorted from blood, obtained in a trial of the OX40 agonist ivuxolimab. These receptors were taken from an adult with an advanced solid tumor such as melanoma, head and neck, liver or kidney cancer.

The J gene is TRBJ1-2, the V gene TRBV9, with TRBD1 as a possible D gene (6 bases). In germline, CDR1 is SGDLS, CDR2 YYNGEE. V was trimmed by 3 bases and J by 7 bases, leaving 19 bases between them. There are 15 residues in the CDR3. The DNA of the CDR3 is TGTGCCAGCAGCGAACAATACAGGGATCGTAGTGGCTACACCTTC. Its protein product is CASSEQYRDRSGYTF.

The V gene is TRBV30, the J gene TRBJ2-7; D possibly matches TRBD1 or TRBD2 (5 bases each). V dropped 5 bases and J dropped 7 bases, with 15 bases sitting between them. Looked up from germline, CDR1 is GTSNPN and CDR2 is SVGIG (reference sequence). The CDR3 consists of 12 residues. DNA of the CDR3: TGTGCCTGGGGCTCGGGACCCAGGGAGCAGTACTTC. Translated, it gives CAWGSGPREQYF. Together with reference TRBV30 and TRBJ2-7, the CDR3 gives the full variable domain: SQTIHQWPATLVQPVGSPLSLECTVEGTSNPNLYWYRQAAGRGLQLLFYSVGIGQISSEVPQNLSASRPQDRQFILSSKKLLLSDSGFYLCAWGSGPREQYFGPGTRLTVT.